This T cell receptor (beta chain) was sequenced for a study of cytomegalovirus exposure and HLA in healthy donors. From germline, CDR1 is SGHVS and CDR2 FQNEAQ. J was trimmed by 0 bases and V by 1 base; bases with no gene match: 3. This CDR3 has 18 amino acids. Repertoires were generated with immunoSEQ multiplex PCR, while TCRdb's copy carries only in-frame clones and drops some. This table has 150,000 to 200,000 clones, 84% appearing once. The sequenced sample consisted of PBMCs. The V call is TRBV7-8, the J call TRBJ2-2; TRBD2 agrees at 12 bases. This receptor was identified in a man in his late teens or twenties in good health and CMV-seropositive. The CDR3: CASSLGLAGGPNTGELFF. CDR3 sequence (DNA): TGTGCCAGCAGCTTAGGGCTAGCGGGAGGGCCGAACACCGGGGAGCTGTTTTTT.